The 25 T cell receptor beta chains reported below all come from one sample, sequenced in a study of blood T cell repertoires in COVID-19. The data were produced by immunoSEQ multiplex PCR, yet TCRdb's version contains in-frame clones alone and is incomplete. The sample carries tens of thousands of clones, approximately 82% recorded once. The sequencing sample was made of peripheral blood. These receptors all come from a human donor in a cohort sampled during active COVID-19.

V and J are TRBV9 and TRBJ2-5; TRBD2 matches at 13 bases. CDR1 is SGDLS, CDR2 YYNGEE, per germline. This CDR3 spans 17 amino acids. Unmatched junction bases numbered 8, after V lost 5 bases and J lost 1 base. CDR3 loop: CASSRTSGGPRQETQYF. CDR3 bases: TGTGCCAGCAGTCGGACTAGCGGGGGACCGCGCCAAGAGACCCAGTACTTC.

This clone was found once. The CDR3 sequence: CASSWVPGQYGNTIYF. Here the CDR3 DNA reads TGCGCCAGCAGCTGGGTCCCGGGACAGTACGGAAACACCATATATTTT. The chain carries TRBV5-1 and TRBJ1-3; 7 bases line up with TRBD1. J was trimmed by 4 bases and V by 3 bases; bases with no gene match: 10. CDR1 is SGHRS, CDR2 YFSETQ, per germline. The CDR3 sequence is 16 residues long.

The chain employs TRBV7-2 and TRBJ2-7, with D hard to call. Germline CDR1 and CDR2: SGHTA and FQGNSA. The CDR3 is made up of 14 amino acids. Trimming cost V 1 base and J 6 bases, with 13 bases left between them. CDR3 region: CASSLEWAETEQYF. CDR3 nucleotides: TGTGCCAGCAGCTTAGAGTGGGCCGAGACCGAGCAGTACTTC.

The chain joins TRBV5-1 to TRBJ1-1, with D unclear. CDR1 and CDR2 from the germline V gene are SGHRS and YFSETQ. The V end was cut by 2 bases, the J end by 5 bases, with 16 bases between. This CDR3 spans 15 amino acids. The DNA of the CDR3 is TGCGCCAGCAGCTTCTCACAGACTATGGGGACTGAAGCTTTCTTT. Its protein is CASSFSQTMGTEAFF.

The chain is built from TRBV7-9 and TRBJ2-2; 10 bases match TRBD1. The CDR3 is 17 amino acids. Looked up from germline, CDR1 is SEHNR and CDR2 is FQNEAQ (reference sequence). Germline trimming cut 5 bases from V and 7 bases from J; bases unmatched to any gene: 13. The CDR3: CASSARTGGERNGELFF. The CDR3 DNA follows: TGTGCCAGCAGCGCCAGGACAGGGGGAGAGAGGAACGGGGAGCTGTTTTTT.

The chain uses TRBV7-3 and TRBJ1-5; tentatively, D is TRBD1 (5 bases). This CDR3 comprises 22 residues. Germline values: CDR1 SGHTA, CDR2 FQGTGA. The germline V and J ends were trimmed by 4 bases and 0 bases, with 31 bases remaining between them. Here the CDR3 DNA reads TGTGCCAGCAGCTCCAGCCCAGGAGGGCTCTCCAGTAGGGGATCTAGCAATCAGCCCCAGCATTTT. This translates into CASSSSPGGLSSRGSSNQPQHF.

The CDR3: CASSKAQQNSGNTIYF. The CDR3 nucleotides are TGTGCCAGCAGCAAAGCGCAACAGAACTCTGGAAACACCATATATTTT. The rearrangement uses TRBV21-1 and TRBJ1-3; TRBD1 is the table's D call, not checked against the DNA. TRBV21-1 is flagged as a pseudogene. The CDR3 spans 16 residues.

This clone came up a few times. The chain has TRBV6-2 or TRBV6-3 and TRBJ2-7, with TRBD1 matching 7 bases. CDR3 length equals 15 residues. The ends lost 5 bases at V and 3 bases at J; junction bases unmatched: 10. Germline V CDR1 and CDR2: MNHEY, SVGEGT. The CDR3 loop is CASSHPGRQGYEQYF. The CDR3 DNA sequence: TGTGCCAGCAGTCACCCTGGCCGACAGGGCTACGAGCAGTACTTC.

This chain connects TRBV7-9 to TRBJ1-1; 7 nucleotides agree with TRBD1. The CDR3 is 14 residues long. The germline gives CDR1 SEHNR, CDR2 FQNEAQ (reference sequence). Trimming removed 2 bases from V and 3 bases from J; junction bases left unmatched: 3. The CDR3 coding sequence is TGTGCCAGCAGCTTATCCAGGGGGGACACTGAAGCTTTCTTT. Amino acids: CASSLSRGDTEAFF.

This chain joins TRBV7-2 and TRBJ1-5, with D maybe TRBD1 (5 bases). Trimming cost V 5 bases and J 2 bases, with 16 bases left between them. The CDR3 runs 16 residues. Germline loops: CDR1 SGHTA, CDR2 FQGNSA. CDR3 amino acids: CASSVGTARGNQPQHF. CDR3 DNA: TGTGCCAGCAGCGTAGGGACGGCCAGGGGCAATCAGCCCCAGCATTTT.

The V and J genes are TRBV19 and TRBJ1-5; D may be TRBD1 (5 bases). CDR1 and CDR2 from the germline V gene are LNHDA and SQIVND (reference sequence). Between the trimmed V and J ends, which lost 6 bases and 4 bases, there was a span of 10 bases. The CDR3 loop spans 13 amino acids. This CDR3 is CASRHGQNQPQHF. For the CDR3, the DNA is TGTGCCAGTAGACACGGACAAAATCAGCCCCAGCATTTT. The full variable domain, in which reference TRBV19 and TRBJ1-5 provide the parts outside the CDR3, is DGGITQSPKYLFRKEGQNVTLSCEQNLNHDAMYWYRQDPGQGLRLIYYSQIVNDFQKGDIAEGYSVSREKKESFPLTVTSAQKNPTAFYLCASRHGQNQPQHFGDGTRLSIL.

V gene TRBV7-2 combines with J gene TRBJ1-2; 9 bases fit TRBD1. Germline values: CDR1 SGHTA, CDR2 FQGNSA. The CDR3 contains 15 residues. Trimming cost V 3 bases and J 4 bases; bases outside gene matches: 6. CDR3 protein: CASSLTGGNFYGYTF. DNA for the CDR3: TGTGCCAGCAGCTTGACAGGGGGGAACTTCTATGGCTACACCTTC. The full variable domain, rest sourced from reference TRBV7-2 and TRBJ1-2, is GAGVSQSPSNKVTEKGKDVELRCDPISGHTALYWYRQSLGQGLEFLIYFQGNSAPDKSGLPSDRFSAERTGGSVSTLTIQRTQQEDSAVYLCASSLTGGNFYGYTFGSGTRLTVV.

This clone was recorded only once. CDR3 bases: TGTGCCACCAGCACAGGGGACGGGGGGCGATACAATGAGCAGTTCTTC. Protein product: CATSTGDGGRYNEQFF. The V gene is TRBV15, the J gene TRBJ2-1, with D possibly matching TRBD2 (7 bases). There are 16 residues in the CDR3. The germline gives CDR1 LNHNV, CDR2 YYDKDF (reference sequence). Between the trimmed V and J ends, which lost 4 bases and 4 bases, there was a span of 17 bases.

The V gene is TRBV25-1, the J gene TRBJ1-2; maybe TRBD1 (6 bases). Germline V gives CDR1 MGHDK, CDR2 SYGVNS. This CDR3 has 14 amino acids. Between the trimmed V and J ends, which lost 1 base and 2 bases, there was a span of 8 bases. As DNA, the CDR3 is TGTGCCAGCAGTGAATTAACAGGGAACTATGGCTACACCTTC. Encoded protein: CASSELTGNYGYTF.

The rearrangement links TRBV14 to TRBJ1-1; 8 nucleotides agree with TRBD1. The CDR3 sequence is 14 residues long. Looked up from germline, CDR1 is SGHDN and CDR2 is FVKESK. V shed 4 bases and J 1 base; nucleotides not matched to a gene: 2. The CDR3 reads CASSRTGGNTEAFF. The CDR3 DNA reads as TGTGCCAGCAGCCGAACAGGGGGGAACACTGAAGCTTTCTTT.

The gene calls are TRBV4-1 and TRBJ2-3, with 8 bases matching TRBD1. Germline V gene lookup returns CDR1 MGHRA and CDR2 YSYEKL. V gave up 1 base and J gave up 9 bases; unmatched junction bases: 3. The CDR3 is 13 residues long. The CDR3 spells CASSQGGQATQYF. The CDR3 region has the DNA TGCGCCAGCAGCCAAGGGGGACAGGCAACGCAGTATTTT.

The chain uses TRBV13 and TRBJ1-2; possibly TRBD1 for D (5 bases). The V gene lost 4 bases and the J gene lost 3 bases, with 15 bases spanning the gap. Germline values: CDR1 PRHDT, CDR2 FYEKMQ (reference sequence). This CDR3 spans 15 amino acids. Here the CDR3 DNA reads TGTGCCAGCAGCTACGGGCAGGGTCTTTACTATGGCTACACCTTC. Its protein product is CASSYGQGLYYGYTF.

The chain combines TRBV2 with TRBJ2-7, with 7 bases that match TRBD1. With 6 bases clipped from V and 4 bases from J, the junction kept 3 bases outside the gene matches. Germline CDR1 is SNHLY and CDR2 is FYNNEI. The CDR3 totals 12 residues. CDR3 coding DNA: TGTGCCAGCAGCTTACAGGGGTACGAGCAGTACTTC. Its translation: CASSLQGYEQYF. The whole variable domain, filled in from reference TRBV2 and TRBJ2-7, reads EPEVTQTPSHQVTQMGQEVILRCVPISNHLYFYWYRQILGQKVEFLVSFYNNEISEKSEIFDDQFSVERPDGSNFTLKIRSTKLEDSAMYFCASSLQGYEQYFGPGTRLTVT.

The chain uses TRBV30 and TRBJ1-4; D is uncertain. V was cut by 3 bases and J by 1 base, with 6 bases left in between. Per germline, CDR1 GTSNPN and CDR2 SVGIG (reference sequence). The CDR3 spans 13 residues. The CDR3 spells CAWSAVTNEKLFF. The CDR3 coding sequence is TGTGCCTGGAGCGCAGTAACTAATGAAAAACTGTTTTTT.

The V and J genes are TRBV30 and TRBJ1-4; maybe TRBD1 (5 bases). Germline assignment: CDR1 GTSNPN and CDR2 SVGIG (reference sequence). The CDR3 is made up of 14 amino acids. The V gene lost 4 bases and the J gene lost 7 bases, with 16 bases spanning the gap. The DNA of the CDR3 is TGTGCCTGGAACGAGGGGAGGGGCAGTGAAAAACTGTTTTTT. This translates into CAWNEGRGSEKLFF.

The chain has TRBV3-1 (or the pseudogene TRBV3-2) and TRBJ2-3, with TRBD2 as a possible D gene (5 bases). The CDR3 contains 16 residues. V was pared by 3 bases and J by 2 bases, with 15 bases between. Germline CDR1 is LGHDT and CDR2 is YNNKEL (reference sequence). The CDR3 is CASSQRLNGITDTQYF. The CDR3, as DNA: TGTGCCAGCAGCCAGCGACTGAACGGGATCACAGATACGCAGTATTTT.

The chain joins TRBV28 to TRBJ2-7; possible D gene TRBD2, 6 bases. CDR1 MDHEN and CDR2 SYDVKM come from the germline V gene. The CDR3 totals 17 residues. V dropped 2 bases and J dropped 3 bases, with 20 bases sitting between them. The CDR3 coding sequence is TGTGCCAGCAGTTTAGGTGGAGGACTACACTTATTCTACGAGCAGTACTTC. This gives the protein CASSLGGGLHLFYEQYF.

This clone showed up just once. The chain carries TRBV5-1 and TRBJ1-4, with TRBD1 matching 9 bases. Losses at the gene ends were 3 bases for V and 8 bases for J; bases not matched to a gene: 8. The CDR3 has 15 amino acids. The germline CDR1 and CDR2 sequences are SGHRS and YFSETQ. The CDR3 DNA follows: TGCGCCAGCAGCTCCACAGGGGGCGGGGGCGAAAAACTGTTTTTT. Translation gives CASSSTGGGGEKLFF.

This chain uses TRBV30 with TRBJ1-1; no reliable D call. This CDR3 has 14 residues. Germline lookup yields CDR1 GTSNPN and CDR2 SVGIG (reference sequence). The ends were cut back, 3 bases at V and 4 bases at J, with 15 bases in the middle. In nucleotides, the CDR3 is TGTGCCTGGAGCTTTACAGTCTTCGGCACTGAAGCTTTCTTT. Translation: CAWSFTVFGTEAFF.

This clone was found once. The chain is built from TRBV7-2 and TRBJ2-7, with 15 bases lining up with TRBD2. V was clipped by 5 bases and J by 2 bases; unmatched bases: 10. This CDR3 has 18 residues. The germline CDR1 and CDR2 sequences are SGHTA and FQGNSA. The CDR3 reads CASSPRRGLAGGPYEQYF. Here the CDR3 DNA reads TGTGCCAGCAGCCCCCGTAGGGGACTAGCGGGGGGTCCCTACGAGCAGTACTTC.